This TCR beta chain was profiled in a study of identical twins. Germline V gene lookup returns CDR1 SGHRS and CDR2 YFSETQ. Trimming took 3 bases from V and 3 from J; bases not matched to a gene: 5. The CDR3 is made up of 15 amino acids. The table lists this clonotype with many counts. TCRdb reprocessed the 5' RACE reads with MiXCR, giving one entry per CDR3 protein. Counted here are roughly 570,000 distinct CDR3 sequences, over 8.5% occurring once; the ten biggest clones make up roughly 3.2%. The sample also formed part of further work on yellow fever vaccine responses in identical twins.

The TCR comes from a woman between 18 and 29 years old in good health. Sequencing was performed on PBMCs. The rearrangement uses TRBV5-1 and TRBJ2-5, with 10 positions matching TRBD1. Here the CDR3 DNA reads TGCGCCAGCAGCTATCCCGGGACAGGGGAAGAGACCCAGTACTTC. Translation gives CASSYPGTGEETQYF.